This is a list of T cell receptor beta chains from one sample in a study of regulatory T cells in long-lasting Graves disease. Each CDR3 protein gets one entry after TCRdb re-called the multiplex PCR reads with MiXCR. This table holds 200,000 to 250,000 distinct CDR3 sequences, 20% to 25% found once. The sample consisted of peripheral blood mononuclear cells (PBMCs), taken at new diagnosis, from a patient treated with antithyroid drugs. These receptors were collected from a female donor with Graves disease. The CDR3 runs from the conserved cysteine through the conserved F or W. The order of the fields is CDR3 length, J gene, V gene, D gene, clone size, CDR3 protein, CDR3 DNA. A D gene is named only where the DNA matches it firmly. A row's size may be missing; if present it is once, few, many or a size class.

>15|TRBJ1-1|TRBV7-3|NA|NA
CASSVDLGGGTEAFF
TGTGCCAGCAGCGTAGATCTAGGAGGAGGCACTGAAGCTTTCTTT
>15|TRBJ1-1|TRBV5-5|NA|many
CASSFKQVGVTEAFF
TGTGCCAGCAGCTTCAAACAGGTGGGGGTCACTGAAGCTTTCTTT
>16|TRBJ2-2|TRBV4-3|TRBD2|many
CASSHRWTSPTGELFF
TGCGCCAGCAGCCATCGCTGGACTAGTCCCACCGGGGAGCTGTTTTTT
>14|TRBJ2-4|TRBV7-2|NA|NA
CASSPGVAKNIQYF
TGTGCCAGCAGCCCAGGGGTGGCCAAAAACATTCAGTACTTC
>11|TRBJ1-2|TRBV12-3/TRBV12-4|NA|few
CATLRGDGYTF
TGTGCCACCCTGCGAGGGGATGGCTACACCTTC
>14|TRBJ2-4|TRBV3-2|NA|many
CASSLTRDREIQYF
TGTGCCAGCAGCCTTACCCGGGACAGGGAGATTCAGTACTTC
>14|TRBJ2-1|TRBV20-1|TRBD2|many
CSGSSGSSYNEQFF
TGCAGTGGATCTAGCGGGAGCTCCTACAATGAGCAGTTCTTC
>14|TRBJ2-7|TRBV2|NA|many
CASSEAGISYEQYF
TGTGCCAGCAGTGAGGCGGGGATTTCCTACGAGCAGTACTTC
>14|TRBJ1-4|TRBV2|TRBD1|many
CASRSGTGEEKLFF
TGTGCCAGCCGATCCGGGACAGGGGAGGAAAAACTGTTTTTT
>12|TRBJ2-7|TRBV12-3/TRBV12-4|TRBD2|many
CASSNGLDEQYF
TGTGCCAGCAGCAACGGACTAGACGAGCAGTACTTC
>15|TRBJ1-5|TRBV20-1|NA|many
CSASTGLGSNQPQHF
TGCAGTGCTAGTACGGGTTTAGGGAGCAATCAGCCCCAGCATTTT
>15|TRBJ2-1|TRBV12-3/TRBV12-4|TRBD2|many
CASSLGDYQRAEQFF
TGTGCCAGCAGTTTAGGGGACTACCAAAGGGCGGAGCAGTTCTTC
>12|TRBJ1-1|TRBV11-2|TRBD1|NA
CASSSDRVAAFF
TGTGCCAGCAGCTCGGACAGGGTCGCGGCTTTCTTT
>15|TRBJ1-2|TRBV9|NA|many
CASSPTPDISYGYTF
TGTGCCAGCAGCCCCACCCCCGACATCTCCTATGGCTACACCTTC
>16|TRBJ2-2|TRBV14|NA|many
CASSQDYRVEGGELFF
TGTGCCAGCAGCCAAGATTACAGGGTTGAAGGCGGGGAGCTGTTTTTT
>13|TRBJ1-1|TRBV6-5|NA|many
CASSYTSNTEAFF
TGTGCCAGCAGTTACACATCGAACACTGAAGCTTTCTTT
>11|TRBJ2-7|TRBV6-1|NA|NA
CASSVSREQYF
TGTGCCAGCTCGGTCAGTCGCGAGCAGTACTTC
>11|TRBJ2-7|TRBV2|NA|many
CASCTSYEQYF
TGTGCCAGCTGCACCTCCTACGAGCAGTACTTC
>14|TRBJ2-1|TRBV7-2|TRBD2|many
CASSTRLAYDEQFF
TGTGCCAGCAGCACTCGACTAGCATACGATGAGCAGTTCTTC
>15|TRBJ1-1|TRBV9|TRBD1|many
CASSPRQGTNTEAFF
TGTGCCAGCAGCCCCCGACAGGGGACTAACACTGAAGCTTTCTTT
>16|TRBJ1-2|TRBV29-1|TRBD1|many
CSTIGTGGRRNYGYTF
TGCAGTACCATAGGGACAGGGGGCCGACGGAACTATGGCTACACCTTC
>16|TRBJ1-2|TRBV20-1|NA|many
CSARDWPEGNLYGYTF
TGCAGTGCTAGAGATTGGCCCGAAGGGAATTTGTATGGCTACACCTTC
>14|TRBJ2-5|TRBV20-1|TRBD2|NA
CSATRLAGGETQYF
TGCAGTGCTACCCGACTAGCGGGAGGGGAGACCCAGTACTTC
>13|TRBJ1-5|TRBV19|NA|NA
CASSIQGGQPQHF
TGTGCCAGTAGTATACAGGGCGGGCAGCCCCAGCATTTT
>15|TRBJ2-1|TRBV27|TRBD1|few
CASRPRDRPYNEQFF
TGTGCCAGCAGACCCCGGGACAGGCCCTACAATGAGCAGTTCTTC
>14|TRBJ2-7|TRBV4-1|NA|many
CASSPVLRRGEQYF
TGCGCCAGCAGCCCCGTACTTCGGAGGGGCGAGCAGTACTTC
>17|TRBJ2-1|TRBV2|NA|many
CASSEKGYGSSYNEQFF
TGTGCCAGCAGTGAAAAGGGGTACGGGAGCTCCTACAATGAGCAGTTCTTC
>15|TRBJ2-7|TRBV11-1|NA|many
CASSLGAGRGYEQYF
TGTGCCAGCAGCTTAGGGGCAGGGCGCGGGTACGAGCAGTACTTC
>12|TRBJ1-6|TRBV6-1|NA|many
CASSLDDSPLHF
TGTGCCAGCAGTCTGGATGATTCACCCCTCCACTTT
>15|TRBJ2-3|TRBV19|NA|few
CASTQAGTLGDTQYF
TGTGCCAGTACTCAAGCCGGGACCCTCGGAGATACGCAGTATTTT
>13|TRBJ1-3|TRBV20-1|NA|many
CSASPGSGNTIYF
TGCAGTGCTAGCCCAGGCTCTGGAAACACCATATATTTT
>16|TRBJ2-5|TRBV20-1|TRBD2|NA
CSARSLSGGAWETQYF
TGCAGTGCTAGGAGCCTTAGCGGGGGGGCATGGGAGACCCAGTACTTC
>16|TRBJ2-3|TRBV7-2|TRBD2|many
CASSLSAGGFRDTQYF
TGTGCCAGCAGCCTATCAGCGGGGGGGTTTCGGGATACGCAGTATTTT
>15|TRBJ2-1|TRBV7-2|NA|NA
CASSPLGGGRSEQFF
TGTGCCAGCAGCCCTCTGGGGGGGGGCCGCAGTGAGCAGTTCTTC
>14|TRBJ1-5|TRBV20-1|NA|many
CSAQSGTRGQPQHF
TGCAGTGCGCAATCAGGCACCCGAGGTCAGCCCCAGCATTTT
>18|TRBJ2-5|TRBV6-1|NA|NA
CASSPRVRHLGVQETQYF
TGTGCCAGCAGTCCCCGGGTGCGACATTTGGGGGTCCAAGAGACCCAGTACTTC
>14|TRBJ1-1|TRBV9|NA|once
CASSVVEGNTEAFF
TGTGCCAGCAGCGTAGTCGAGGGGAACACTGAAGCTTTCTTT
>17|TRBJ2-2|TRBV2|TRBD2|NA
CASSEAEGLANTGELFF
TGTGCCAGCAGTGAAGCGGAGGGACTAGCGAACACCGGGGAGCTGTTTTTT
>11|TRBJ1-6|TRBV6-1|NA|NA
CASSHYSPLHF
TGTGCCAGCAGTCATTATTCACCCCTCCACTTT
>15|TRBJ1-2|TRBV7-2|TRBD1|many
CANTRGLTGSYGYTF
TGTGCCAATACTAGGGGGCTCACGGGTTCGTATGGCTACACCTTC
>13|TRBJ1-1|TRBV7-6|NA|NA
CASSKDTDTEAFF
TGTGCCAGCAGCAAAGACACGGACACTGAAGCTTTCTTT
>14|TRBJ2-3|TRBV20-1|TRBD2|many
CSALSAGGADTQYF
TGCAGTGCTCTTTCTGCGGGAGGGGCAGATACGCAGTATTTT
>14|TRBJ2-1|TRBV5-1|TRBD2|NA
CASSLAGGSNEQFF
TGCGCCAGCAGCCTAGCGGGGGGGAGCAATGAGCAGTTCTTC
>15|TRBJ2-3|TRBV15|TRBD1|many
CATSRGGQSTDTQYF
TGTGCCACCAGCCGAGGGGGACAGAGCACAGATACGCAGTATTTT
>15|TRBJ1-3|TRBV11-2|NA|few
CASSLDRPGVNTIYF
TGTGCCAGCAGCTTAGATCGCCCCGGGGTAAACACCATATATTTT
>14|TRBJ2-7|TRBV20-1|TRBD2|many
CSASGGGESVGQYF
TGCAGTGCTAGCGGGGGAGGGGAATCGGTTGGGCAGTACTTC
>14|TRBJ2-3|TRBV20-1|NA|many
CSAPARRSTDTQYF
TGCAGTGCCCCGGCTAGGCGAAGCACAGATACGCAGTATTTT
>15|TRBJ2-1|TRBV5-6|TRBD2|NA
CASSLTSGGAGEQFF
TGTGCCAGCAGCTTGACTAGCGGGGGGGCCGGTGAGCAGTTCTTC
>13|TRBJ2-5|TRBV29-1|NA|many
CSVRQGGQETQYF
TGCAGCGTGAGACAGGGAGGGCAAGAGACCCAGTACTTC
>15|TRBJ2-7|TRBV2|NA|NA
CASSPGGPSYNEQYF
TGTGCCAGCTCACCCGGGGGGCCATCCTACAACGAGCAGTACTTC
>13|TRBJ1-1|TRBV3-1|NA|many
CASSQAQGGEAFF
TGTGCCAGCAGCCAAGCCCAGGGCGGTGAAGCTTTCTTT
>15|TRBJ2-7|TRBV5-1|TRBD1|many
CASSFTPGQGDEQYF
TGCGCCAGCAGCTTTACTCCGGGACAGGGAGACGAGCAGTACTTC
>15|TRBJ2-1|TRBV29-1|TRBD2|many
CSVEELAGVYNEQFF
TGCAGCGTTGAGGAACTAGCGGGAGTCTACAATGAGCAGTTCTTC
>13|TRBJ1-1|TRBV28|NA|many
CASRDSSVTEAFF
TGTGCCAGCAGGGACAGCTCTGTCACTGAAGCTTTCTTT
>11|TRBJ1-2|TRBV28|NA|many
CASSFSSGYTF
TGTGCCAGCAGTTTTTCGTCCGGCTACACCTTC
>14|TRBJ1-5|TRBV7-9|TRBD1|NA
CASSQTGRAQPQHF
TGTGCCAGCAGTCAGACAGGGAGAGCTCAGCCCCAGCATTTT
>15|TRBJ2-1|TRBV9|NA|NA
CASSVGGFSYNEQFF
TGTGCCAGCAGCGTAGGTGGGTTCTCCTACAATGAGCAGTTCTTC
>15|TRBJ2-3|TRBV18|TRBD1|NA
CASSPRDRYTDTQYF
TGTGCCAGCTCACCCCGGGACAGATACACAGATACGCAGTATTTT
>16|TRBJ2-1|TRBV5-1|TRBD2|many
CASSSRTSGGGNEQFF
TGCGCCAGCAGCTCTAGGACTAGCGGGGGAGGCAATGAGCAGTTCTTC